The 30 T cell receptor beta chains reported below all come from one sample, sequenced in a study of blood T cell repertoires in COVID-19. The repertoire was sequenced with immunoSEQ multiplex PCR; TCRdb's copy has only in-frame clones and lacks some. The table includes 90,000 or so clones, roughly 72% detected once. The sequencing input was peripheral blood. The receptors shown here come from a woman between 55 and 75 years old in a cohort sampled during active or convalescent COVID-19.

This rearrangement joins TRBV10-2 to TRBJ1-1; D remains unclear. Germline lookup yields CDR1 WSHSY and CDR2 SAAADI. The length of the CDR3 is 14 residues. Trimming stripped 6 bases from V and 0 bases from J, with 11 bases between. CDR3 in amino acids: CASSAFRLNTEAFF. The CDR3 region has the DNA TGCGCCAGCAGCGCATTCAGGCTGAACACTGAAGCTTTCTTT.

The chain links TRBV7-3 to TRBJ2-2; D might be TRBD1 (6 bases). The ends were cut back, 4 bases at V and 4 bases at J, with 19 bases in the middle. The germline CDR1 and CDR2 sequences are SGHTA and FQGTGA. The CDR3 is made up of 17 amino acids. CDR3 in amino acids: CASSSGPPGHGTGELFF. CDR3 nucleotide sequence: TGTGCCAGCAGCTCTGGTCCTCCGGGACATGGCACCGGGGAGCTGTTTTTT.

The chain joins TRBV7-6 to TRBJ1-1; unclear D gene. V was trimmed by 3 bases and J by 4 bases, leaving 12 bases between them. The CDR3 extends over 14 amino acids. Germline CDR1 SGHVS, CDR2 FNYEAQ. CDR3 bases: TGTGCCAGCAGCTTCGACTGGCGGGGCACTGAAGCTTTCTTT. Protein sequence: CASSFDWRGTEAFF.

There are a few counts of this clone. This CDR3 is CASSRTGDTEAFF. The DNA for the CDR3 is TGTGCCAGCAGCCGGACAGGGGATACTGAAGCTTTCTTT. The chain couples TRBV7-9 to TRBJ1-1; 9 bases map to TRBD1. Germline CDR1 and CDR2: SEHNR and FQNEAQ (reference sequence). The CDR3 extends over 13 amino acids. V shed 5 bases, J shed 5 bases, and the junction held 3 bases outside the gene matches.

This clone showed up just once. V is TRBV3-1 (or the pseudogene TRBV3-2) and J is TRBJ2-4; TRBD1 matches 9 bases. V was clipped by 8 bases and J by 3 bases; unmatched bases: 5. This CDR3 has 14 residues. Germline CDR1 reads LGHDT; CDR2 reads YNNKEL (reference sequence). CDR3 coding DNA: TGTGCCAGCTCCCGACAGGGGGTCAAAAACATTCAGTACTTC. Protein product: CASSRQGVKNIQYF.

The chain couples TRBV7-9 to TRBJ2-3; 12 positions agree with TRBD2. Looked up from germline, CDR1 is SEHNR and CDR2 is FQNEAQ (reference sequence). The CDR3 loop spans 16 amino acids. Germline trimming cut 4 bases from V and 6 bases from J; bases unmatched to any gene: 8. CDR3 region: CASSSLAGGAPDTQYF. The CDR3 DNA follows: TGTGCCAGCAGCTCCCTAGCGGGGGGGGCCCCTGATACGCAGTATTTT.

The chain combines TRBV28 with TRBJ1-2; D is perhaps TRBD1 (6 bases). CDR3 length: 20 residues. Trimming shortened V by 6 bases and J by 2 bases, and 31 bases separated the two germline ends. CDR1 is MDHEN, CDR2 SYDVKM, per germline. For the CDR3, the DNA is TGTGCCAGCAGCCCTACCGCCCCCGGGGCCCCACGGGGGGGCAACTATGGCTACACCTTC. It translates to CASSPTAPGAPRGGNYGYTF.

The chain has TRBV10-3 and TRBJ2-2; 7 bases are a match to TRBD2. V shed 5 bases, J shed 10 bases, and the junction held 16 bases outside the gene matches. CDR3 length: 16 residues. CDR1 ENHRY and CDR2 SYGVKD come from the germline V gene. This CDR3 reads CAISPLGGPGEEELFF. The CDR3 DNA follows: TGTGCCATCAGTCCCCTGGGAGGGCCCGGCGAGGAGGAGCTGTTTTTT.

The V gene is TRBV4-1, the J gene TRBJ1-4, with a tentative D call TRBD1 (5 bases). Germline assignment: CDR1 MGHRA and CDR2 YSYEKL. This CDR3 spans 15 amino acids. Trimming removed 4 bases from V and 5 bases from J, with 14 bases in between. The CDR3 reads CASSPSPGRNEKLFF. The CDR3 DNA follows: TGCGCCAGCAGCCCTTCTCCAGGGAGGAATGAAAAACTGTTTTTT.

This sequence joins TRBV12-3 or TRBV12-4 and TRBJ1-5; unclear D gene. Between the trimmed V and J ends, which lost 3 bases and 6 bases, there was a span of 9 bases. This CDR3 comprises 13 residues. The CDR3 DNA reads TGTGCCAGCAGTTTTGCACCCAGTCAGCCCCAGCATTTT. As protein: CASSFAPSQPQHF.

The chain uses TRBV13 and TRBJ2-5; the match to TRBD2 covers 12 bases. The germline V gene has CDR1 PRHDT and CDR2 FYEKMQ (reference sequence). The trim removed 5 bases at V and 3 bases at J, leaving 10 bases unmatched. The CDR3 is 17 amino acids. DNA for the CDR3: TGTGCCAGCAGCAGAACACAGACTAGCGGGGGAAAAGAGACCCAGTACTTC. Its translation: CASSRTQTSGGKETQYF.

Only a few counts were recorded for this clone. The chain joins TRBV3-1 (or the pseudogene TRBV3-2) to TRBJ1-2, with 7 bases that match TRBD1. V was pared by 0 bases and J by 3 bases, with 4 bases of the junction left unmatched. The CDR3 is 15 amino acids. Germline V gene data show CDR1 as LGHDT and CDR2 as YNNKEL (reference sequence). CDR3: CASSQDRTGYYGYTF. In DNA form, the CDR3 reads TGTGCCAGCAGCCAAGATCGGACAGGCTACTATGGCTACACCTTC.

This clone appeared once. V usage is TRBV2 and J usage is TRBJ2-5; perhaps TRBD1 as D (5 bases). Germline CDR1 and CDR2: SNHLY and FYNNEI. Trimming took off 7 bases at V and 2 bases at J, with 11 bases between the two ends. The CDR3 consists of 13 residues. CDR3 sequence reads: CASKDTNQETQYF. CDR3 bases: TGTGCCAGCAAGGACACTAATCAAGAGACCCAGTACTTC.

J is TRBJ1-6 and V is TRBV5-6; D is unclear. Looked up from germline, CDR1 is SGHDT and CDR2 is YYEEEE. The CDR3 length is 16 residues. Trimming shortened V by 0 bases and J by 7 bases, and 14 bases separated the two germline ends. The chain's CDR3 is CASSLDIRSRNSPLHF. CDR3 nucleotide sequence: TGTGCCAGCAGCTTGGATATCAGGTCACGAAATTCACCCCTCCACTTT.

The chain carries TRBV6-5 and TRBJ1-4, with TRBD1 as a possible D gene (5 bases). Between the trimmed V and J ends, which lost 5 bases and 5 bases, there was a span of 15 bases. This CDR3 region has 15 residues. Looked up from germline, CDR1 is MNHEY and CDR2 is SVGAGI. The CDR3 DNA reads TGTGCCAGCAGTCCGCGGGACGGAAAAAATGAAAAACTGTTTTTT. This codes for CASSPRDGKNEKLFF.

V usage is TRBV19 and J usage is TRBJ2-3, with 10 positions matching TRBD1. Germline CDR1 reads LNHDA; CDR2 reads SQIVND (reference sequence). The CDR3 consists of 15 residues. The junction had 4 bases not matched to a gene; V was cut back by 5 bases and J by 2 bases. CDR3 nucleotide sequence: TGTGCCAGTAGTGAGGGACAGGGGTTCACAGATACGCAGTATTTT. This codes for CASSEGQGFTDTQYF.

CDR3 sequence (DNA): TGTGCCAGCAGTGAAGCGGGGACAGGAAGAACGAGCAATCAGCCCCAGCATTTT. As protein: CASSEAGTGRTSNQPQHF. V is TRBV6-1 and J is TRBJ1-5; 8 bases agree with TRBD1. CDR3 length equals 18 residues. V shed 0 bases, J shed 1 base, and the junction held 8 bases outside the gene matches. Germline lookup yields CDR1 MNHNS and CDR2 SASEGT.

The chain couples TRBV5-4 to TRBJ1-2, with TRBD1 matching over 12 bases. The trim removed 1 base at V and 5 bases at J, leaving 12 bases unmatched. This CDR3 is 18 amino acids long. Germline V gene data show CDR1 as SGHNT and CDR2 as YYREEE (reference sequence). CDR3 region: CASSLHFSGTGGLYGYTF. CDR3 coding DNA: TGTGCCAGCAGCTTGCATTTTTCCGGGACAGGGGGCCTGTATGGCTACACCTTC. Drawing the rest from reference TRBV5-4 and TRBJ1-2, the complete variable domain is ETGVTQSPTHLIKTRGQQVTLRCSSQSGHNTVSWYQQALGQGPQFIFQYYREEENGRGNFPPRFSGLQFPNYSSELNVNALELDDSALYLCASSLHFSGTGGLYGYTFGSGTRLTVV.

The chain links TRBV3-1 (or the pseudogene TRBV3-2) to TRBJ2-3, with 11 nucleotides matching TRBD2. Trimming cost V 4 bases and J 4 bases; bases outside gene matches: 13. Germline V CDR1 and CDR2: LGHDT, YNNKEL (reference sequence). The CDR3 covers 18 residues. The CDR3 loop reads CASSPSSGGTFWADTQYF. The CDR3 DNA sequence: TGTGCCAGCAGCCCCTCTAGCGGGGGGACCTTTTGGGCAGATACGCAGTATTTT.

The rearrangement uses TRBV6-5 and TRBJ2-7; D ambiguous. V was pared by 4 bases and J by 1 base, with 14 bases between. This CDR3 is 15 amino acids long. The germline CDR1 and CDR2 sequences are MNHEY and SVGAGI. The CDR3 loop reads CASSLGDLLSYEQYF. The CDR3 bases are TGTGCCAGCAGTTTAGGCGACTTGTTGTCCTACGAGCAGTACTTC.

The rearrangement uses TRBV5-1 and TRBJ2-2, with D possibly TRBD2 on 6 matching bases. The CDR3 is 15 residues long. Germline V gives CDR1 SGHRS, CDR2 YFSETQ. The V gene lost 0 bases and the J gene lost 0 bases, with 6 bases spanning the gap. CDR3 in amino acids: CASSLAGANTGELFF. The CDR3 nucleotides read TGCGCCAGCAGCTTGGCGGGGGCGAACACCGGGGAGCTGTTTTTT.

This clone appeared a few times. The V gene is TRBV7-2, the J gene TRBJ2-7; tentative D call: TRBD2 (5 bases). The CDR3 is 12 amino acids. V was pared by 1 base and J by 7 bases, with 8 bases between. Germline assignment: CDR1 SGHTA and CDR2 FQGNSA. The CDR3 region has the DNA TGTGCCAGCAGCTTAGTTTGGAGGGAGCAGTACTTC. Amino acid sequence: CASSLVWREQYF.

The chain combines TRBV27 with TRBJ2-7; 7 bases fit TRBD1. Germline trimming cut 6 bases from V and 0 bases from J; bases unmatched to any gene: 11. From germline, CDR1 is MNHEY and CDR2 SMNVEV (reference sequence). The CDR3 runs 16 residues. The CDR3 DNA is TGTGCCAGCAGCTCTACGGACAGGCTTATCTCCTACGAGCAGTACTTC. Protein: CASSSTDRLISYEQYF.

This rearrangement joins TRBV6-6 to TRBJ2-4, with a tentative D call TRBD2 (6 bases). Looked up from germline, CDR1 is MNHNY and CDR2 is SVGAGI (reference sequence). The V end lost 0 bases, the J end lost 6 bases, and 15 bases lay between the germline ends. The CDR3 consists of 16 residues. The CDR3 DNA reads TGTGCCAGCAGTTACTCGAAAGGGGAGGCAGGAAACATTCAGTACTTC. Translating gives CASSYSKGEAGNIQYF.

This clone showed up just a few times. The CDR3: CASSKGTGGLGGNQPQHF. In DNA, the CDR3 is TGTGCCAGTAGTAAAGGGACAGGGGGCTTGGGCGGGAATCAGCCCCAGCATTTT. This chain uses TRBV19 with TRBJ1-5, with 12 bases lining up with TRBD1. This CDR3 spans 18 amino acids. The V segment lost 4 bases and the J segment 4 bases; nucleotides outside the gene matches: 11. Germline V gene data show CDR1 as LNHDA and CDR2 as SQIVND (reference sequence).

This clone came up a few times. The gene calls are TRBV4-3 and TRBJ2-7; TRBD1 matches 7 bases. CDR1 LGHNA and CDR2 YSLEER come from the germline V gene. V was pared by 0 bases and J by 4 bases, with 9 bases of the junction left unmatched. The CDR3 extends over 16 amino acids. The DNA for the CDR3 is TGCGCCAGCAGCCAAGATCTTGACAGGGTAGTGTACGAGCAGTACTTC. It is translated as CASSQDLDRVVYEQYF.

This rearrangement joins TRBV7-6 to TRBJ2-3, with 9 bases lining up with TRBD1. The CDR3 loop spans 17 amino acids. From germline, CDR1 is SGHVS and CDR2 FNYEAQ. V was clipped by 5 bases and J by 1 base; unmatched bases: 10. The CDR3 coding sequence is TGTGCCAGCAGCCTTACAGGGGGCCCGCGGGGCACAGATACGCAGTATTTT. As protein: CASSLTGGPRGTDTQYF.

This clone has a single count. This sequence joins TRBV3-1 (or the pseudogene TRBV3-2) and TRBJ2-5; D perhaps matches TRBD1 (6 bases). V lost 0 bases and J 2 bases, leaving 16 bases between the germline ends. The CDR3 is made up of 17 amino acids. The V gene's germline CDR1 is LGHDT and CDR2 YNNKEL (reference sequence). The CDR3 is CASSQELTTGSQETQYF. In DNA form, the CDR3 reads TGTGCCAGCAGCCAAGAACTGACGACAGGATCACAAGAGACCCAGTACTTC.

The table lists this clone with a few counts. This chain links TRBV19 with TRBJ2-2; weak D call: TRBD1 (5 bases). CDR1 is LNHDA, CDR2 SQIVND, per germline (reference sequence). V lost 7 bases to trimming and J lost 4 bases, with 10 bases between them. CDR3 length equals 13 residues. CDR3 in amino acids: CASKGRGTGELFF. The CDR3 DNA is TGTGCCAGTAAGGGTAGGGGCACCGGGGAGCTGTTTTTT.

This clone turned up a few times. The gene calls are TRBV27 and TRBJ1-1, with 12 bases fitting TRBD1. Germline CDR1 is MNHEY and CDR2 is SMNVEV (reference sequence). The length of the CDR3 is 20 residues. Trimming cost V 1 base and J 1 base; bases outside gene matches: 13. The CDR3 reads CASSLYSGTGGSLGNTEAFF. CDR3 DNA sequence: TGTGCCAGCAGTTTATACAGCGGGACAGGGGGCTCCCTCGGGAACACTGAAGCTTTCTTT.